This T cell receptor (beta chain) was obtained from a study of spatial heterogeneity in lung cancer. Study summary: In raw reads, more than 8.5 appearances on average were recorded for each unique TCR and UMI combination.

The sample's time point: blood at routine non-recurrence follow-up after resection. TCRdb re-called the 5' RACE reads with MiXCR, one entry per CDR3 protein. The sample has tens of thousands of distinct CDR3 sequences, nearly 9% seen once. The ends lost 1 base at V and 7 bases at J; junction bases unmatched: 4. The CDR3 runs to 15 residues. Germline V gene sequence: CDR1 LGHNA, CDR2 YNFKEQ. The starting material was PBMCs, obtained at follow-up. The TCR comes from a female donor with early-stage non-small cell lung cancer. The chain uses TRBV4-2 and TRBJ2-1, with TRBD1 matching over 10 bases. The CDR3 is CASSQGGTGVNEQFF. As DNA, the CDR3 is TGTGCCAGCAGCCAAGGAGGGACAGGGGTAAATGAGCAGTTCTTC.